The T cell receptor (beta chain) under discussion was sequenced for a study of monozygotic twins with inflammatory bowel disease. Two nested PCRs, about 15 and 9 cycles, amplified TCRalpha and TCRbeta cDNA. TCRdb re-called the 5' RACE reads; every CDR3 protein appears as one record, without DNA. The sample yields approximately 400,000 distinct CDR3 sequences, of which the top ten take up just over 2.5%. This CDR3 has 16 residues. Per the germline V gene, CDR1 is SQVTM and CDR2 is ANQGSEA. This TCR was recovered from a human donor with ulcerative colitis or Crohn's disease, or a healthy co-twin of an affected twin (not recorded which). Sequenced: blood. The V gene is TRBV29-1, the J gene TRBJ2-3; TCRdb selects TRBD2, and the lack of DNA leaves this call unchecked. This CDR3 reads CSVVGSTSGGPDTQYF.